This T cell receptor (beta chain) stems from a study of cytomegalovirus exposure and HLA in healthy donors. As for the study in general: An earlier analysis found roughly 100 million unique TCR beta sequences from about 190 million T cells.

The PCR had 60 Vbeta and 13 Jbeta primers. The table came from immunoSEQ multiplex PCR; TCRdb's copy has only in-frame clones and leaves some out. The sample includes some 120,000 clones, under 85% seen only once; the top ten take over 1.5%. Turning to this clone: The antigen remains undetermined.

These donors counted as nominally healthy when sampled, but unrecorded immune exposures were likely. Whole-study results and caveats: Within a later analysis, the majority of CMV-associated TCR beta chains appeared HLA-restricted. DRB1 had the most TCR associations and HLA-C the fewest, a later analysis found, with rates varying by HLA locus.

The material sequenced was PBMCs. This clonotype was sampled from a woman in her late teens or twenties in good health and CMV-seronegative.

The CDR3 coding sequence is TGTGCCAGCAGTTCAGGACAGGGAAACACTGAAGCTTTCTTT. Translated, it gives CASSSGQGNTEAFF. The chain recombines TRBV6-6 with TRBJ1-1; the match to TRBD1 covers 8 bases. This CDR3 is 14 amino acids long. The V segment lost 4 bases and the J segment 2 bases; nucleotides outside the gene matches: 3. Per the germline V gene, CDR1 is MNHNY and CDR2 is SVGAGI (reference sequence).